This T cell receptor (beta chain) appears in the sequencing data of a study of cytomegalovirus exposure and HLA in healthy donors. As to this clone: The antigen remains undetermined.

Whole-study results and caveats: Under in vitro conditions, three CMV-associated chains were confirmed as specific for CMV antigens.

Sequencing used immunoSEQ multiplex PCR; TCRdb keeps in-frame clones, though not all of them. The data contain about 70,000 clones, approximately 95% of them singletons. This CDR3 spans 16 amino acids. CDR1 and CDR2 from the germline V gene are SGHAT and FQNNGV. V trimming: 5 bases; J trimming: 2 bases; junction bases outside the gene matches: 11. The chain employs TRBV11-2 and TRBJ2-7, with TRBD1 matching over 8 bases. Sequencing was done on a sample of PBMCs. The receptor was isolated from a man between 18 and 29 years old in good health and CMV-seropositive. CDR3 in DNA: TGTGCCAGCAGCCCCGTCCAGTACAGGGGGGCCTACGAGCAGTACTTC. This translates into CASSPVQYRGAYEQYF.